This record concerns one T cell receptor (beta chain) sequence. The CDR3 loop spans 16 amino acids. V was trimmed by 4 bases and J by 7 bases, leaving 24 bases between them. Germline V gives CDR1 SGHRS, CDR2 YFSETQ. This specimen comes from a study of blood T cell repertoires in COVID-19. Study-wide background: COVID-19 samples from acute and convalescent phases originated in the United States, Italy and Spain. T cells, B-cell-depleted T cells, or PBMCs provided the cDNA or gDNA that served as material.

Adults between roughly 18 and 89 years of age took part from 24 US areas. Study processing details: Reference gene primer amplification gave estimated nucleated cell counts. Clones were sequenced by immunoSEQ multiplex PCR, and TCRdb holds only the in-frame ones, with some missing. V, J and clone size are those of that table, while D and trimming were read from the DNA. The table lists approximately 350,000 clones, roughly 87% of them singletons. The source of this sequence is a woman aged 30 to 39 who had recovered from COVID-19. This sequence joins TRBV5-1 and TRBJ2-7, with D possibly being TRBD1 (6 bases). Specimen: PBMCs or T cells enriched from blood (not recorded which). Here the CDR3 DNA reads TGCGCCAGCAGCATCGAGGACGGCCATTTTAGGGGGGAGCAGTACTTC. Protein: CASSIEDGHFRGEQYF.